This TCR beta chain was documented in a study of radiotherapy plus CTLA-4 blockade in lung cancer. Study as a whole: Disease control reached approximately 31%, with objective responses in about 19%.

With ipilimumab providing CTLA-4 blockade, focal radiation was administered to patients who had chemo-refractory metastatic non-small-cell lung cancer. TCRdb keeps only in-frame clones here, not all; method: immunoSEQ multiplex PCR. The sample lists tens of thousands of clones; around 80% were seen once. Study outcomes and limitations: Subsequent to radiotherapy plus ipilimumab, tumor-derived TCR clones underwent expansion in blood.

As for this clone: What it binds is unknown.

The germline V gene encodes CDR1 MGHDK and CDR2 SYGVNS. Trimming pared 4 bases from V and 3 bases from J, leaving 13 bases between. This CDR3 has 14 residues. Material: peripheral blood, obtained from a patient treated with radiotherapy plus ipilimumab. The V call is TRBV25-1, the J call TRBJ2-7; a possible D gene is TRBD1 (6 bases). The sequence was obtained from a human donor with non-small cell lung cancer who had a partial response to radiotherapy plus ipilimumab. The CDR3 loop reads CASSADRPRYEQYF. The CDR3 coding sequence is TGTGCCAGCAGTGCCGACAGGCCCCGCTACGAGCAGTACTTC.